Below are 15 T cell receptor beta chains sequenced from a single sample in a study of OX40 agonist ivuxolimab in advanced cancers. Using immunoSEQ multiplex PCR, the repertoire was profiled, and TCRdb retains in-frame clones only, with some absent. The table lists tens of thousands of clones, about 85% of them singletons. This material consisted of CD4+ or CD8+ T cells sorted from blood, taken in a trial of the OX40 agonist ivuxolimab. The source of these receptors is an adult with an advanced solid tumor such as melanoma, head and neck, liver or kidney cancer.

The CDR3 DNA sequence: TGTGCCAGCAGCTTAGGAGGCGGCAGTTCGGGCGAGCAGTACTTC. Amino acid sequence: CASSLGGGSSGEQYF. The genes are TRBV7-6 and TRBJ2-7; D unclear. The CDR3 is made up of 15 amino acids. V lost 1 base to trimming and J lost 6 bases, with 16 bases between them. CDR1 is SGHVS and CDR2 is FNYEAQ in the germline V gene.

The V call is TRBV18, the J call TRBJ1-1; the match to TRBD1 covers 9 bases. With V trimmed by 3 bases and J by 5 bases, 7 bases remained unmatched. The CDR3 sequence is 15 residues long. The germline CDR1 and CDR2 sequences are KGHSH and LQKENI. The CDR3 sequence: CASSPDRGTGTEAFF. The CDR3 nucleotides read TGTGCCAGCTCACCCGACAGGGGGACGGGAACTGAAGCTTTCTTT. Variable domain in full (rest from reference TRBV18 and TRBJ1-1): NAGVMQNPRHLVRRRGQEARLRCSPMKGHSHVYWYRQLPEEGLKFMVYLQKENIIDESGMPKERFSAEFPKEGPSILRIQQVVRGDSAAYFCASSPDRGTGTEAFFGQGTRLTVV.

The genes are TRBV5-5 and TRBJ1-1; the D is unclear. The CDR3 has 15 amino acids. V gave up 0 bases and J gave up 0 bases, with 9 bases separating them. The germline V gene has CDR1 SGHKS and CDR2 YYEKEE (reference sequence). CDR3 in DNA: TGTGCCAGCAGCTTGGAGGTGGTCTTGAACACTGAAGCTTTCTTT. Translating it yields CASSLEVVLNTEAFF. Filled out from reference TRBV5-5 and TRBJ1-1, the complete variable domain reads DAGVTQSPTHLIKTRGQQVTLRCSPISGHKSVSWYQQVLGQGPQFIFQYYEKEERGRGNFPDRFSARQFPNYSSELNVNALLLGDSALYLCASSLEVVLNTEAFFGQGTRLTVV.

In its sample, this clone was seen a few times. The chain is built from TRBV11-2 and TRBJ1-2; no clear D. Germline V gene lookup returns CDR1 SGHAT and CDR2 FQNNGV. Trimming cost V 5 bases and J 2 bases, with 9 bases left between them. The CDR3 extends over 13 amino acids. The CDR3 sequence is CASSDRANYGYTF. The CDR3 DNA reads as TGTGCCAGCAGCGATCGAGCAAACTATGGCTACACCTTC. Complete variable domain (other parts from reference TRBV11-2 and TRBJ1-2): EAGVAQSPRYKIIEKRQSVAFWCNPISGHATLYWYQQILGQGPKLLIQFQNNGVVDDSQLPKDRFSAERLKGVDSTLKIQPAKLEDSAVYLCASSDRANYGYTFGSGTRLTVV.

This clone was detected only a few times. This chain links TRBV5-1 with TRBJ2-3, with 11 bases fitting TRBD2. Germline V gene lookup returns CDR1 SGHRS and CDR2 YFSETQ. The CDR3 spans 17 residues. The V and J ends lost 3 bases and 2 bases, in that order; junction bases with no gene match: 8. The CDR3: CASSWPLAGGSTDTQYF. DNA of the CDR3: TGCGCCAGCAGCTGGCCCCTAGCGGGGGGATCCACAGATACGCAGTATTTT.

This clone appeared once. The genes are TRBV11-2 and TRBJ1-3; tentatively, D is TRBD1 (5 bases). Germline-derived CDR1 and CDR2 are SGHAT and FQNNGV. The germline V and J ends were trimmed by 4 bases and 0 bases, with 13 bases remaining between them. The CDR3 runs to 16 residues. The CDR3 region has the DNA TGTGCCAGCAGCTCTATGACAGTCATCTCTGGAAACACCATATATTTT. It specifies CASSSMTVISGNTIYF.

This chain links TRBV7-8 with TRBJ1-2, with D maybe TRBD1 (5 bases). Germline values: CDR1 SGHVS, CDR2 FQNEAQ. The CDR3 is 14 amino acids. Trimming shortened V by 3 bases and J by 2 bases, and 10 bases separated the two germline ends. CDR3: CASSFDDRNYGYTF. The DNA of the CDR3 is TGTGCCAGCAGCTTCGATGACAGAAACTATGGCTACACCTTC.

This rearrangement joins TRBV30 to TRBJ2-2; possibly TRBD1 or TRBD2 for D (5 bases each). Deletions cut 5 bases from V and 9 bases from J, with 10 bases between. This CDR3 has 11 residues. Germline V gene sequence: CDR1 GTSNPN, CDR2 SVGIG (reference sequence). CDR3 in amino acids: CAWGGNRELFF. CDR3 nucleotide sequence: TGTGCCTGGGGGGGTAATAGGGAGCTGTTTTTT.

The chain employs TRBV5-1 and TRBJ2-3, with 11 positions matching TRBD2. Germline trimming cut 4 bases from V and 1 base from J; bases unmatched to any gene: 2. This CDR3 contains 15 residues. Germline CDR1 reads SGHRS; CDR2 reads YFSETQ. The CDR3: CASSVGLAGTDTQYF. Written as DNA, the CDR3 is TGCGCCAGCAGCGTGGGACTAGCGGGCACAGATACGCAGTATTTT.

The CDR3 DNA reads TGTGCCAGCACGGGAGCGGGGACCTACGAGCAGTACTTC. Translated: CASTGAGTYEQYF. J is TRBJ2-5 and V is TRBV6-5, with TRBD2 matching 7 bases. The DNA end is a closer match to TRBJ2-7, so the J assignment may be wrong. Per the germline V gene, CDR1 is MNHEY and CDR2 is SVGAGI. CDR3 length equals 13 residues.

V usage is TRBV4-2 and J usage is TRBJ1-5; D perhaps matches TRBD1 (5 bases). Germline V lookup: CDR1 LGHNA, CDR2 YNFKEQ. CDR3 length: 15 amino acids. Trimming pared 0 bases from V and 3 bases from J, leaving 9 bases between. CDR3 bases: TGTGCCAGCAGCCAAGATCTTGGGACCAATCAGCCCCAGCATTTT. Residues: CASSQDLGTNQPQHF.

The V and J genes are TRBV4-1 and TRBJ1-4, with D tentatively TRBD1 (5 bases). The V and J ends lost 0 bases and 8 bases respectively, with 13 bases between them. Germline CDR1 MGHRA, CDR2 YSYEKL. The CDR3 has 15 residues. In nucleotides, the CDR3 is TGCGCCAGCAGCCAAGATCATCTAAAGGGGGAAAAACTGTTTTTT. This codes for CASSQDHLKGEKLFF.

The gene calls are TRBV28 and TRBJ2-1; 10 nucleotides match TRBD2. The CDR3 sequence is 16 residues long. Germline CDR1 reads MDHEN; CDR2 reads SYDVKM. Trimming removed 7 bases from V and 6 bases from J; junction bases left unmatched: 12. Here the CDR3 DNA reads TGTGCCAGCATAGCTAGCGGGAGTTGGACGGTCAATGAGCAGTTCTTC. Its protein product is CASIASGSWTVNEQFF.

The chain carries TRBV9 and TRBJ2-2; 9 positions match TRBD1. The CDR3 is 16 residues long. The trim removed 2 bases at V and 4 bases at J, leaving 6 bases unmatched. Germline CDR1 and CDR2: SGDLS and YYNGEE. CDR3 in DNA: TGTGCCAGCAGCGTGTTAGGACAGGGGAGCACCGGGGAGCTGTTTTTT. This gives the protein CASSVLGQGSTGELFF.

The chain is built from TRBV7-2 and TRBJ1-1, with 8 bases that match TRBD1. The CDR3 length is 15 residues. V dropped 2 bases and J dropped 3; count of bases not matched to a gene: 5. Germline CDR1 reads SGHTA; CDR2 reads FQGNSA. CDR3 sequence reads: CASSLSAGGYTEAFF. For the CDR3, the DNA is TGTGCCAGCAGCTTATCTGCAGGGGGCTACACTGAAGCTTTCTTT.